This T cell receptor beta chain originates from a study of blood T cell repertoires in COVID-19. Method: immunoSEQ multiplex PCR; TCRdb's copy keeps in-frame clones and lacks some. Of hundreds of thousands of clones listed, roughly 88% are singletons. J lost 5 bases, V lost 4 bases, and 3 bases had no gene match. The germline CDR1 and CDR2 sequences are SGHRS and YFSETQ. The CDR3 consists of 13 residues. This TCR was sampled from a woman in her thirties with active or convalescent COVID-19. This chain joins TRBV5-1 and TRBJ2-5; TRBD1 agrees at 9 bases. Input material: peripheral blood. As DNA, the CDR3 is TGCGCCAGCAGCGCGGGACAGGGTGAGACCCAGTACTTC. Protein sequence: CASSAGQGETQYF.